The 24 T cell receptor beta chains below were found in one sample sequenced in a study of CD8 T cells in Susac syndrome. An amount of RNA that ranged from roughly 0.45 to 1 ug was reverse transcribed with random hexamers. TCRdb called the immunoSEQ multiplex PCR reads again in MiXCR, with one record for every CDR3 protein. The sample yields roughly 330,000 distinct CDR3 sequences, 92% seen once. The sequencing sample was made of CD4+ T cells from PBMCs. These receptor sequences come from a human donor with multiple sclerosis.

V and J are TRBV7-8 and TRBJ2-2, with D uncertain. CDR1 is SGHVS, CDR2 FQNEAQ, per germline. The CDR3 length is 14 residues. Trimming took 5 bases from V and 0 from J, leaving 7 bases between them. For the CDR3, the DNA is TGTGCCAGCAGCCAGATCGCGAACACCGGGGAGCTGTTTTTT. Residues: CASSQIANTGELFF. Based on the CDR3 plus reference TRBV7-8 and TRBJ2-2, the full variable domain is GAGVSQSPRYKVAKRGQDVALRCDPISGHVSLFWYQQALGQGPEFLTYFQNEAQLDKSGLPSDRFFAERPEGSVSTLKIQRTQQEDSAVYLCASSQIANTGELFFGEGSRLTVL.

V and J are TRBV3-1 and TRBJ2-1; D not resolved. Germline V CDR1 and CDR2: LGHDT, YNNKEL (reference sequence). V was cut by 0 bases and J by 5 bases, with 14 bases left in between. The CDR3 length is 16 residues. CDR3 bases: TGTGCCAGCAGCCAAGAGATGCCGACGGGTAACAATGAGCAGTTCTTC. Encoded protein: CASSQEMPTGNNEQFF.

The CDR3: CSARDPRGGKDGYTF. The CDR3 DNA reads TGCAGTGCTAGAGATCCGAGGGGTGGGAAGGATGGCTACACCTTC. The chain couples TRBV20-1 to TRBJ1-2; D is possibly TRBD1 (5 bases). The CDR3 length is 15 residues. Germline lookup yields CDR1 DFQATT and CDR2 SNEGSKA (reference sequence). V shed 0 bases and J shed 6 bases, with 17 bases lying between them.

The V gene is TRBV12-5, the J gene TRBJ2-7; TRBD1 agrees at 7 bases. The CDR3 contains 15 residues. V lost 3 bases to trimming and J lost 4 bases; unmatched junction nucleotides: 9. Germline values: CDR1 LGHNT, CDR2 FRNRAP. The CDR3 nucleotides are TGTGCTAGTGGTTTCAGACAGGGCTCTGGATACGAGCAGTACTTC. Translated, it gives CASGFRQGSGYEQYF.

In this sample, this clonotype turned up once. This chain uses TRBV7-9 with TRBJ2-1; weak D call: TRBD1 (5 bases). Trimming shortened V by 5 bases and J by 3 bases, and 14 bases separated the two germline ends. The CDR3 runs to 15 residues. Looked up from germline, CDR1 is SEHNR and CDR2 is FQNEAQ (reference sequence). The CDR3 region has the DNA TGTGCCAGCAGCGTCCCAGGGCAGTACTACAATGAGCAGTTCTTC. Translated: CASSVPGQYYNEQFF.

As for this clonotype: One end of the junction does not line up with germline, which may come from a read error. The chain joins TRBV6-5 to TRBJ2-2, with D perhaps matching TRBD2 (5 bases). Germline CDR1 is MNHEY and CDR2 is SVGAGI. The CDR3 consists of 12 residues. The CDR3 loop reads CASTRSAGELFF. CDR3 nucleotide sequence: TGTGCCAGCACGAGGTCCGCCGGGGAGCTGTTTTTC.

The rearrangement uses TRBV29-1 and TRBJ2-3; D not resolved. The germline gives CDR1 SQVTM, CDR2 ANQGSEA. CDR3 length: 12 residues. Trimming took 4 bases from V and 3 from J, leaving 8 bases between them. This chain's CDR3 is CSVAIQTDTQYF. DNA for the CDR3: TGCAGCGTTGCGATCCAAACAGATACGCAGTATTTT.

The CDR3 nucleotides read TGTGCCAGCAGTTTCTCCCCACAGGCTGGCTATGGCTACACCTTC. This translates into CASSFSPQAGYGYTF. The chain uses TRBV12-3 or TRBV12-4 and TRBJ1-2, with D perhaps matching TRBD1 (5 bases). Between the trimmed V and J ends, which lost 3 bases and 4 bases, there was a span of 15 bases. The CDR3 runs to 15 residues.

V gene TRBV20-1 combines with J gene TRBJ2-1; 11 nucleotides align to TRBD2. Trimming took 0 bases from V and 7 from J; bases not matched to a gene: 8. CDR1 DFQATT and CDR2 SNEGSKA come from the germline V gene (reference sequence). The CDR3 is made up of 16 amino acids. The CDR3 DNA sequence: TGCAGTGCTAGAGATCTTGGTAGCGGGGGGGTTAATGAGCAGTTCTTC. This sequence encodes CSARDLGSGGVNEQFF.

The V and J genes are TRBV20-1 and TRBJ1-5; D remains ambiguous. CDR3 length equals 13 residues. Germline V gene lookup returns CDR1 DFQATT and CDR2 SNEGSKA (reference sequence). Deletions cut 6 bases from V and 0 bases from J, with 9 bases between. The CDR3, as DNA: TGCAGTGCGAAAGAAAATAGCAATCAGCCCCAGCATTTT. Protein: CSAKENSNQPQHF.

In this sample, this clonotype turned up once. The chain combines TRBV6-6 with TRBJ1-2, with D possibly matching TRBD1 (5 bases). Germline V gene data show CDR1 as MNHNY and CDR2 as SVGAGI (reference sequence). The CDR3 spans 14 residues. V lost 4 bases and J 5 bases, leaving 14 bases between the germline ends. This CDR3 is CASSSLGLRYGYTF. CDR3 bases: TGTGCCAGCAGTTCTCTGGGACTTAGGTATGGCTACACCTTC.

This clonotype was recorded only once. The chain has TRBV20-1 and TRBJ1-2, with 7 bases matching TRBD1. This CDR3 is 14 amino acids long. V lost 5 bases to trimming and J lost 2 bases; unmatched junction nucleotides: 8. CDR1 and CDR2 from the germline V gene are DFQATT and SNEGSKA (reference sequence). CDR3 bases: TGCAGTGCTGAATTAAGGGGGCGGAACTATGGCTACACCTTC. Protein product: CSAELRGRNYGYTF.

The chain recombines TRBV5-1 with TRBJ2-5, with D perhaps TRBD1 or TRBD2 (6 bases each). The CDR3 totals 15 residues. The V end was cut by 4 bases, the J end by 1 base, with 14 bases between. Germline V gives CDR1 SGHRS, CDR2 YFSETQ. CDR3 amino acids: CASSPIWGAQETQYF. The CDR3 DNA is TGCGCCAGCAGCCCCATATGGGGGGCCCAAGAGACCCAGTACTTC.

The chain recombines TRBV20-1 with TRBJ2-4; 10 bases are shared with TRBD1. This CDR3 spans 19 amino acids. Germline V gene data show CDR1 as DFQATT and CDR2 as SNEGSKA (reference sequence). J lost 0 bases, V lost 3 bases, and 14 bases had no gene match. The CDR3 sequence is CSASHYRDRGMGAKNIQYF. The CDR3 nucleotides are TGCAGTGCTAGTCATTACCGGGACAGGGGTATGGGAGCCAAAAACATTCAGTACTTC.

This chain uses TRBV7-9 with TRBJ1-1; the match to TRBD1 covers 8 bases. Germline CDR1 reads SEHNR; CDR2 reads FQNEAQ (reference sequence). Trimming at V came to 3 bases and at J to 6 bases, leaving 6 bases not matched to a gene. The length of the CDR3 is 14 residues. For the CDR3, the DNA is TGTGCCAGCAGCTTTCACCAGGGGGCCTCTGAAGCTTTCTTT. This translates into CASSFHQGASEAFF. Filled out from reference TRBV7-9 and TRBJ1-1, the complete variable domain reads DTGVSQNPRHKITKRGQNVTFRCDPISEHNRLYWYRQTLGQGPEFLTYFQNEAQLEKSRLLSDRFSAERPKGSFSTLEIQRTEQGDSAMYLCASSFHQGASEAFFGQGTRLTVV.

This chain joins TRBV7-9 and TRBJ1-1; D is perhaps TRBD1 (6 bases). From germline, CDR1 is SEHNR and CDR2 FQNEAQ (reference sequence). The V and J ends lost 2 bases and 4 bases respectively, with 11 bases between them. The CDR3 contains 14 residues. CDR3 protein: CASSLRGRGTEAFF. The CDR3 DNA reads as TGTGCCAGCAGCTTACGGGGCAGGGGCACTGAAGCTTTCTTT. The full variable domain, rest sourced from reference TRBV7-9 and TRBJ1-1, is DTGVSQNPRHKITKRGQNVTFRCDPISEHNRLYWYRQTLGQGPEFLTYFQNEAQLEKSRLLSDRFSAERPKGSFSTLEIQRTEQGDSAMYLCASSLRGRGTEAFFGQGTRLTVV.

The chain recombines TRBV7-9 with TRBJ1-2; D perhaps matches TRBD1 (5 bases). CDR1 is SEHNR, CDR2 FQNEAQ, per germline (reference sequence). CDR3 length: 13 amino acids. V lost 5 bases, J lost 0 bases, and 7 bases lay in between. The CDR3 here is CASSRTPNYGYTF. In DNA form, the CDR3 reads TGTGCCAGCAGCCGGACACCTAACTATGGCTACACCTTC.

V gene TRBV6-5 combines with J gene TRBJ1-1; 8 bases map to TRBD1. The CDR3 sequence is 16 residues long. V gave up 6 bases and J gave up 3 bases; unmatched junction bases: 12. Germline-derived CDR1 and CDR2 are MNHEY and SVGAGI. CDR3 in DNA: TGTGCCAGCAGCTCTCGGACAGGGTCCCAATACACTGAAGCTTTCTTT. Its translation is CASSSRTGSQYTEAFF.

The rearrangement links TRBV12-3 or TRBV12-4 to TRBJ2-2, with 7 bases identical to TRBD1. The CDR3 totals 15 residues. V gave up 3 bases and J gave up 3 bases; unmatched junction bases: 4. CDR3 sequence reads: CASSFSGQHTGELFF. CDR3 DNA: TGTGCCAGCAGTTTTTCGGGACAGCACACCGGGGAGCTGTTTTTT.

The chain is built from TRBV7-9 and TRBJ2-5, with D tentatively TRBD2 (7 bases). Germline CDR1 is SEHNR and CDR2 is FQNEAQ (reference sequence). The CDR3 is made up of 14 amino acids. V was trimmed by 8 bases and J by 5 bases, leaving 18 bases between them. The CDR3 region has the DNA TGTGCCAGCGAGCGCGGGGGCTTAGGGGAGACCCAGTACTTC. Its protein product is CASERGGLGETQYF.

The chain carries TRBV3-1 and TRBJ2-2, with TRBD1 as a possible D gene (5 bases). The length of the CDR3 is 16 residues. V lost 1 base, J lost 5 bases, and 14 bases lay in between. Germline CDR1 and CDR2: LGHDT and YNNKEL (reference sequence). CDR3 loop: CASSQVFQGGTGELFF. For the CDR3, the DNA is TGTGCCAGCAGCCAAGTTTTCCAGGGTGGGACCGGGGAGCTGTTTTTT.

This chain uses TRBV19 with TRBJ2-3; D perhaps matches TRBD2 (5 bases). V shed 0 bases and J shed 4 bases, with 8 bases lying between them. This CDR3 is built from 14 residues. CDR1 and CDR2 (germline): LNHDA, SQIVND (reference sequence). The CDR3 here is CASSIDRTSDTQYF. For the CDR3, the DNA is TGTGCCAGTAGTATAGACCGGACTTCAGATACGCAGTATTTT.

In its sample, this clonotype was seen a few times. CDR3 loop: CASRNSRGNTGELFF. The CDR3 bases are TGTGCCAGCAGGAATTCAAGGGGCAACACCGGGGAGCTGTTTTTT. The V and J genes are TRBV6-5 and TRBJ2-2; tentative D call: TRBD1 (5 bases). This CDR3 region has 15 residues. Germline lookup yields CDR1 MNHEY and CDR2 SVGAGI. V was trimmed by 6 bases and J by 2 bases, leaving 13 bases between them.

V usage is TRBV2 and J usage is TRBJ2-7; 7 bases agree with TRBD2. Germline loops: CDR1 SNHLY, CDR2 FYNNEI. The V and J ends lost 7 bases and 4 bases, in that order; junction bases with no gene match: 13. This CDR3 region has 15 residues. The DNA for the CDR3 is TGTGCCAGCAACGTGGGGGGGTCCCTGACGTACGAGCAGTACTTC. Amino acid sequence: CASNVGGSLTYEQYF.